Listed below are T cell receptor beta chains from one sample, sequenced in a study of T cell responses to AZD1222 COVID-19 vaccine. The repertoire was sequenced with immunoSEQ multiplex PCR; TCRdb's copy has only in-frame clones and lacks some. There are roughly 100,000 clones in the sample; 86% occur only once, and 1.2% to 1.5% lies in the top ten. The starting material was peripheral blood, obtained on day 0 of AZD1222 vaccination. The receptors derive from an adult in good health. The CDR3 runs from the conserved cysteine through the conserved F or W. The D gene is left open where the match is weak.

V gene: TRBV28; J gene: TRBJ1-3; D gene: .; CDR3 protein: CASSFLDSSSGNTIYF; CDR3 DNA: TGTGCCAGCAGTTTCCTCGACAGTAGCTCTGGAAACACCATATATTTT
V gene: TRBV12-3/TRBV12-4; J gene: TRBJ2-7; D gene: .; CDR3 protein: CASSQEGGEQYF; CDR3 DNA: TGTGCCAGCAGCCAAGAAGGTGGGGAGCAGTACTTC
V gene: TRBV27; J gene: TRBJ2-7; D gene: TRBD1; CDR3 protein: CASSLAPTGPYEQYF; CDR3 DNA: TGTGCCAGCAGTCTGGCCCCGACAGGGCCCTACGAGCAGTACTTC
V gene: TRBV28; J gene: TRBJ2-2; D gene: .; CDR3 protein: CASSLYTTGELFF; CDR3 DNA: TGTGCCAGCAGTTTATACACCACCGGGGAGCTGTTTTTT
V gene: TRBV27; J gene: TRBJ1-1; D gene: TRBD1; CDR3 protein: CASSLGLRDSQNTEAFF; CDR3 DNA: TGTGCCAGCAGTTTAGGACTCAGGGACAGCCAAAACACTGAAGCTTTCTTT
V gene: TRBV28; J gene: TRBJ2-3; D gene: .; CDR3 protein: CASSASSSSYF; CDR3 DNA: TGTGCCAGCAGTGCCTCCAGTTCGTCGTATTTT
V gene: TRBV5-4; J gene: TRBJ2-1; D gene: .; CDR3 protein: CASSPGLLGGNEQFF; CDR3 DNA: TGTGCCAGCAGTCCGGGGCTCCTAGGGGGTAATGAGCAGTTCTTC
V gene: TRBV28; J gene: TRBJ2-6; D gene: TRBD1; CDR3 protein: CASSLRTGAGANVLTF; CDR3 DNA: TGTGCCAGCAGTTTACGGACAGGGGCTGGGGCCAACGTCCTGACTTTC
V gene: TRBV7-2; J gene: TRBJ1-2; D gene: .; CDR3 protein: CASSLVLGYTF; CDR3 DNA: TGTGCCAGCAGTTTAGTACTAGGCTACACCTTC
V gene: TRBV6-5; J gene: TRBJ1-3; D gene: .; CDR3 protein: CASSKNTLGNTIYF; CDR3 DNA: TGTGCCAGCAGCAAAAATACCTTGGGAAACACCATATATTTT
V gene: TRBV4-2; J gene: TRBJ2-7; D gene: TRBD1; CDR3 protein: CASSQADRGDYEQYF; CDR3 DNA: TGTGCCAGCAGCCAAGCGGACAGGGGCGACTACGAGCAGTACTTC